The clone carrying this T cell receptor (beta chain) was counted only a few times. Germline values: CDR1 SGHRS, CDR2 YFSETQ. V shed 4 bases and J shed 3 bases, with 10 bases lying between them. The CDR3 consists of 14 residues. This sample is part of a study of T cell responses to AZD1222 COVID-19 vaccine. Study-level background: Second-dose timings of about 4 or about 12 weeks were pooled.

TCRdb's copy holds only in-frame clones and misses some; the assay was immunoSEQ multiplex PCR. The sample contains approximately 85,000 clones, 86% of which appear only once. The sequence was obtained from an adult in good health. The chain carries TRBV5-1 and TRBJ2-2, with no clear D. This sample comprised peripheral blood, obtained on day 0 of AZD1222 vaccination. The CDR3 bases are TGCGCCAGCAGCCCCCGGACGGACACCGGGGAGCTGTTTTTT. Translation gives CASSPRTDTGELFF.